The rows below give T cell receptor beta chains drawn from one sample of a study of beta chain features in type 1 diabetes. Using immunoSEQ multiplex PCR, the repertoire was profiled, and TCRdb retains in-frame clones only, with some absent. The sample has around 710,000 clones, around 12% seen once. Sequencing used naive CD4+ T cells from blood. Every receptor here comes from a young man with type 1 diabetes. Each CDR3 is given with its conserved first and last residue. A D gene is named only where the DNA matches it firmly. The size of a clone is reported for some rows only, either as once, few or many, or as a class for expanded clones.

few	TRBV7-3	TRBD1	TRBJ1-1	CASSGRGHPEAFF	TGTGCCAGCAGTGGGAGGGGGCACCCTGAAGCTTTCTTT
few	TRBV7-8	NA	TRBJ2-5	CASSLLGVETQYF	TGTGCCAGCAGCTTACTTGGTGTCGAGACCCAGTACTTC
few	TRBV10-3	TRBD1	TRBJ2-1	CAISENRQGAYNEQFF	TGTGCCATCAGTGAGAACCGGCAGGGGGCCTACAATGAGCAGTTCTTC
few	TRBV27	NA	TRBJ1-1	CASKPSWDGVEAFF	TGTGCCAGCAAACCCTCCTGGGACGGCGTTGAAGCTTTCTTT
few	TRBV30	NA	TRBJ2-5	CALRQRAQETQYF	TGTGCCTTGCGACAGCGGGCCCAAGAGACCCAGTACTTC
NA	TRBV6-5	TRBD1	TRBJ1-6	CASSRGTGNSPLHF	TGTGCCAGCAGCCGCGGGACAGGGAATTCACCCCTCCACTTT
NA	TRBV19	TRBD1	TRBJ2-3	CASRDRGRSTDTQYF	TGTGCCAGTCGTGACAGGGGGCGCAGCACAGATACGCAGTATTTT
few	TRBV19	NA	TRBJ1-1	CASVRRGTEAFF	TGTGCCAGTGTCCGAAGGGGCACTGAAGCTTTCTTT
few	TRBV19	TRBD1	TRBJ2-2	CASSIARTGSGELFF	TGTGCCAGTAGTATAGCAAGGACAGGGTCCGGGGAGCTGTTTTTT
NA	TRBV5-1	NA	TRBJ1-3	CASSLMYDSGNTIYF	TGCGCCAGCAGCTTGATGTACGACTCTGGAAACACCATATATTTT
once	TRBV7-9	NA	TRBJ1-5	CASSLGDVSNQPQHF	TGTGCCAGCTCGCTCGGCGACGTTAGCAATCAGCCCCAGCATTTT
few	TRBV19	NA	TRBJ1-2	CASSGTSQRGGYTF	TGTGCCAGTAGCGGGACATCCCAGCGAGGTGGCTACACCTTC
few	TRBV5-6	NA	TRBJ1-5	CASSLLLGNQPQHF	TGTGCCAGCAGCCTGCTTCTTGGCAATCAGCCCCAGCATTTT
few	TRBV5-6	NA	TRBJ1-2	CASSLQGVLPWGYTF	TGTGCCAGCAGCTTGCAGGGAGTCTTACCCTGGGGCTACACCTTC
NA	TRBV29-1	NA	TRBJ2-2	CSVKRGNTGELFF	TGCAGCGTAAAGAGAGGGAATACCGGGGAGCTGTTTTTT
NA	TRBV9	TRBD2	TRBJ2-3	CASSVRSSGGTTDTQYF	TGTGCCAGCAGCGTGCGGTCTAGCGGGGGGACCACAGATACGCAGTATTTT
NA	TRBV6-5	NA	TRBJ2-5	CASSSAYRAPETQYF	TGTGCCAGCAGTAGCGCCTACAGGGCTCCGGAGACCCAGTACTTC
few	TRBV7-7	NA	TRBJ2-5	CASKESRGETQYF	TGTGCTAGCAAAGAAAGCCGGGGAGAGACCCAGTACTTC
NA	TRBV5-4	NA	TRBJ1-4	CASSFQNDEKLFF	TGTGCCAGCAGCTTCCAGAACGATGAAAAACTGTTTTTT
NA	TRBV7-2	NA	TRBJ2-3	CASSPRDGDTQYF	TGTGCCAGCAGCCCCCGGGACGGAGATACGCAGTATTTT
few	TRBV7-2	TRBD2	TRBJ2-5	CASSPGTSGGFRETQYF	TGTGCCAGCAGCCCTGGGACTAGCGGGGGATTTCGAGAGACCCAGTACTTC
NA	TRBV7-9	NA	TRBJ2-2	CASTIKTGELFF	TGTGCCAGCACCATAAAGACCGGGGAGCTGTTTTTT
few	TRBV5-1	NA	TRBJ2-7	CASSLAGTSWSIQQYF	TGCGCCAGCAGCTTGGCCGGGACCTCATGGTCCATCCAGCAGTACTTC
few	TRBV6-1	NA	TRBJ1-6	CASQEPSSYNSPLHF	TGTGCCAGCCAGGAGCCGAGCTCCTATAATTCACCCCTCCACTTT
few	TRBV7-2	TRBD1	TRBJ2-1	CASSPSLTGAKQFF	TGTGCCAGCAGCCCCTCATTAACAGGGGCCAAGCAGTTCTTC
NA	TRBV9	NA	TRBJ2-1	CASSVAGGHYNEQFF	TGTGCCAGCAGCGTAGCCGGCGGACACTACAATGAGCAGTTCTTC
NA	TRBV5-1	NA	TRBJ1-6	CASKESAGNSPLHF	TGCGCCAGCAAGGAGAGTGCGGGTAATTCACCCCTCCACTTT
few	TRBV15	TRBD1	TRBJ1-6	CATSRDKDRGYSPLHF	TGTGCCACCAGCAGAGATAAGGACAGGGGATACTCACCCCTCCACTTT
few	TRBV2	TRBD2	TRBJ2-1	CASSENGGAFNEQFF	TGTGCCAGCAGTGAAAACGGGGGGGCGTTCAATGAGCAGTTCTTC
NA	TRBV10-3	NA	TRBJ1-1	CAISESSLITEAFF	TGTGCCATCAGTGAGTCTTCGCTTATCACTGAAGCTTTCTTT
NA	TRBV7-2	TRBD1	TRBJ1-2	CASRARDRGYGYTF	TGTGCCAGCAGGGCCCGGGACAGGGGCTATGGCTACACCTTC
NA	TRBV7-2	TRBD1	TRBJ2-2	CASSSGTGERNGELFF	TGTGCCAGCAGCTCCGGGACAGGGGAGCGAAACGGGGAGCTGTTTTTT
few	TRBV18	TRBD1	TRBJ1-2	CASSPDRVDYGYTF	TGTGCCAGCTCCCCAGACAGGGTGGACTATGGCTACACCTTC
NA	TRBV6-5	NA	TRBJ2-7	CASSLTGNYLYEQYF	TGTGCCAGCAGTTTAACGGGAAATTACCTCTACGAGCAGTACTTC
few	TRBV7-9	NA	TRBJ1-4	CASRRTVGNEKLFF	TGTGCCAGCAGACGAACAGTCGGAAATGAAAAACTGTTTTTT
NA	TRBV18	NA	TRBJ1-1	CASSPRTAGPMNTEAFF	TGTGCCAGCTCACCACGAACTGCAGGTCCCATGAACACTGAAGCTTTCTTT
few	TRBV5-4	NA	TRBJ1-2	CASSLGHSNYGYTF	TGTGCCAGCAGCTTGGGCCACAGTAACTATGGCTACACCTTC
NA	TRBV7-8	NA	TRBJ2-7	CASSSRGLIYEQYF	TGTGCCAGCAGCTCTCGGGGGCTCATCTACGAGCAGTACTTC